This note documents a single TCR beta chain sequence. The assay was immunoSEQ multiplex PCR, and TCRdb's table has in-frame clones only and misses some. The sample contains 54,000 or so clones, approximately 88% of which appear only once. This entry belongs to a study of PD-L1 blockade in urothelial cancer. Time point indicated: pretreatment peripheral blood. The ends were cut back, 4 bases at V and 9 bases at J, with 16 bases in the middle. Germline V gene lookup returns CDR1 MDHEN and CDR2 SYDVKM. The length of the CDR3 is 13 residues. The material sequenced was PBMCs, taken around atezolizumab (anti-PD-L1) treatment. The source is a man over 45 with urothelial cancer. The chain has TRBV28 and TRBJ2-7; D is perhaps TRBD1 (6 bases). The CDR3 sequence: CASSSGFGGWQYF. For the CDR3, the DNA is TGTGCCAGCAGTTCCGGGTTTGGGGGCTGGCAGTACTTC.